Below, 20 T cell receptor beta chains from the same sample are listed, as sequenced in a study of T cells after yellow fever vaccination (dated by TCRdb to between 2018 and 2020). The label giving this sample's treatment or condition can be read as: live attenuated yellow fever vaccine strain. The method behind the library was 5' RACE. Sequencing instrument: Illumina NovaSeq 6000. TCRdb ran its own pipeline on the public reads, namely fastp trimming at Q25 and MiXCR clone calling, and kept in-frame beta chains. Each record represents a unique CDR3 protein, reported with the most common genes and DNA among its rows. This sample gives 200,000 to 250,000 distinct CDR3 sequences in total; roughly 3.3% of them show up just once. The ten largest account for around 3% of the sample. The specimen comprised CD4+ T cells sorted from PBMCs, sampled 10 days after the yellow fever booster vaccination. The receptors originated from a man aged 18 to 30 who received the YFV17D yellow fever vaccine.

The CDR3 DNA reads TGCAGCGCTCTCCCTCAGGGGGTCGGAGAAAAACTGTTTTTT. Translating gives CSALPQGVGEKLFF. This chain connects TRBV29-1 to TRBJ1-4, with 7 bases that match TRBD1. CDR3 length: 14 residues. Germline V gene sequence: CDR1 SQVTM, CDR2 ANQGSEA. The trim removed 7 bases at V and 8 bases at J, leaving 13 bases unmatched.

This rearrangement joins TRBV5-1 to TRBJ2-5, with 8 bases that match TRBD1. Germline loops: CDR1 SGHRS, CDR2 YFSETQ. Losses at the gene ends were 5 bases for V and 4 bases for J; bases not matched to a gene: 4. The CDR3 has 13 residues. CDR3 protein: CASRTGGGETQYF. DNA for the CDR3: TGCGCCAGCAGAACAGGGGGAGGAGAGACCCAGTACTTC.

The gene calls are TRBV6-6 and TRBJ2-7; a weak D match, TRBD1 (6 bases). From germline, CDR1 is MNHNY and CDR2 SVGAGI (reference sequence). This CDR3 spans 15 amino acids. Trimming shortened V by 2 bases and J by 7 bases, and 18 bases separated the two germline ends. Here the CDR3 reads CASSYRQATPREQYF. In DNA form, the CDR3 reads TGTGCCAGCAGTTACCGACAGGCTACACCTAGAGAGCAGTACTTC.

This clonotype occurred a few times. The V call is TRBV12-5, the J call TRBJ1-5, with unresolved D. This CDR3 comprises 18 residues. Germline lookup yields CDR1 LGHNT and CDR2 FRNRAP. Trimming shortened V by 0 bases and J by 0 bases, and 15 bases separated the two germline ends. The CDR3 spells CASGLVLFMADSNQPQHF. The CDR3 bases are TGTGCTAGTGGTTTGGTACTTTTTATGGCAGATAGCAATCAGCCCCAGCATTTT.

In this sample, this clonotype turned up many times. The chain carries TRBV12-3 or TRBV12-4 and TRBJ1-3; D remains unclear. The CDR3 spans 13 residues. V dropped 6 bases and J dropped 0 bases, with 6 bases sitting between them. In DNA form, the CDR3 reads TGTGCCAGCAGCGTGAGCTCTGGAAACACCATATATTTT. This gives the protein CASSVSSGNTIYF.

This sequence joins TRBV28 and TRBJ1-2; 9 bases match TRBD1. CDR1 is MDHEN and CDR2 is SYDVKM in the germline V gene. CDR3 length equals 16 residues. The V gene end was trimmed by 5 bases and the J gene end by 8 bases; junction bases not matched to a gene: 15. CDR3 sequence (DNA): TGTGCCAGCAGTCGGGACAGGGAGGTTCGCCGTATCGGCTACACCTTC. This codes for CASSRDREVRRIGYTF.

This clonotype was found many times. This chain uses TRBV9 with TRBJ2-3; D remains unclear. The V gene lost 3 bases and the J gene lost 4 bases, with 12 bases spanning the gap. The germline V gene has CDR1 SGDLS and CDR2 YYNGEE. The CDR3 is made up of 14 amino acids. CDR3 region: CASSEWGFPDTQYF. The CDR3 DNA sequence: TGTGCCAGCAGCGAATGGGGTTTCCCAGATACGCAGTATTTT.

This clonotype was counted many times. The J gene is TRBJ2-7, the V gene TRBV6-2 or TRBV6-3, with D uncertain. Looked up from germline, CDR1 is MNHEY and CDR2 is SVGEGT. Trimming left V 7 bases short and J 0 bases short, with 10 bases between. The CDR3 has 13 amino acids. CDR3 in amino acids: CASKRLASYEQYV. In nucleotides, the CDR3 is TGTGCCAGCAAGAGACTGGCCTCCTACGAGCAGTACGTC.

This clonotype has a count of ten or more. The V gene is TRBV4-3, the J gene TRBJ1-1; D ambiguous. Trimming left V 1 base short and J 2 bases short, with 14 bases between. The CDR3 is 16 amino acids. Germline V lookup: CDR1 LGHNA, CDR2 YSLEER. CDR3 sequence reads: CASSQATGYPNTEAFF. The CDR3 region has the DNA TGCGCCAGCAGCCAAGCGACTGGATACCCTAACACTGAAGCTTTCTTT.

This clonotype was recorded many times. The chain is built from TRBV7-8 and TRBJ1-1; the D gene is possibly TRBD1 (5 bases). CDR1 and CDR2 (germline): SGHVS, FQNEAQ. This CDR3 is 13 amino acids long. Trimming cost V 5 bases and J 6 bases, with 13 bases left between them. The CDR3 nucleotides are TGTGCCAGCAGCCTAGGGGTCCTCGCTGAAGCTTTCTTT. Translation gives CASSLGVLAEAFF.

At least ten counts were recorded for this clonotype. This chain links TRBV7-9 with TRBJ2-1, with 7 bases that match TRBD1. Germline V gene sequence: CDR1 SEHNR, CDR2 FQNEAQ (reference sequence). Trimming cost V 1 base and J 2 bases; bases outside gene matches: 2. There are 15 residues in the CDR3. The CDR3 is CASSLGQGAYNEQFF. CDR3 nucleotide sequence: TGTGCCAGCAGCTTAGGGCAGGGGGCCTACAATGAGCAGTTCTTC.

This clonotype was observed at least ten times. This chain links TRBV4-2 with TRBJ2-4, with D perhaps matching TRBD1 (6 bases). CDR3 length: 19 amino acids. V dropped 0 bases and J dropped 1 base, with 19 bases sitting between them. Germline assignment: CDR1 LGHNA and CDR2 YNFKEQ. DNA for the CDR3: TGTGCCAGCAGCCAAGAAAATGCCTGGGGGCGGTGGGCCAAAAACATTCAGTACTTC. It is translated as CASSQENAWGRWAKNIQYF.

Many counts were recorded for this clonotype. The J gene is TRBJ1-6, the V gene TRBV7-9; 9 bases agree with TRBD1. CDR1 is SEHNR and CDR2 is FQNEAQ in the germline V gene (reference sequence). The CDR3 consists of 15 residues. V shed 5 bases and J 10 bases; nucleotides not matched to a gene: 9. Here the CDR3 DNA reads TGTGCCAGCAGCCCCTCCGGGACAGGGAGATCACCCCTCCACTTT. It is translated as CASSPSGTGRSPLHF.

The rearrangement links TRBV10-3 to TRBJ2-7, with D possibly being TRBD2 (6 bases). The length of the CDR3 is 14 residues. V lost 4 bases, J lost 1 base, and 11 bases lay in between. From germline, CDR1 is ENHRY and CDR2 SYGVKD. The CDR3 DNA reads TGTGCCATCAGTGGGGACTCAGATTCCTACGAGCAGTACTTC. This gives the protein CAISGDSDSYEQYF.

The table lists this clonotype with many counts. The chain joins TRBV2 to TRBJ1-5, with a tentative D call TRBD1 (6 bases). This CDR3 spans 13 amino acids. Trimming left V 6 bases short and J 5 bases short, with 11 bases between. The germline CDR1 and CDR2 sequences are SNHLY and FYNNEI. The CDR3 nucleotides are TGTGCCAGCAGCCCAGACAGGTATCAGCCCCAGCATTTT. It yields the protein CASSPDRYQPQHF.

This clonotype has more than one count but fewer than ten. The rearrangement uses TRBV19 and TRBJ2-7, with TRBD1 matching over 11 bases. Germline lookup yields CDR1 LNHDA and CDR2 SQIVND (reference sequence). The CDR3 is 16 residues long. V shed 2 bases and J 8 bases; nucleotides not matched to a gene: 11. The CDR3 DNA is TGTGCCAGTAGTATACGTCCGGAGGGACAGGGGGGTAAGCAGTACTTC. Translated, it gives CASSIRPEGQGGKQYF.

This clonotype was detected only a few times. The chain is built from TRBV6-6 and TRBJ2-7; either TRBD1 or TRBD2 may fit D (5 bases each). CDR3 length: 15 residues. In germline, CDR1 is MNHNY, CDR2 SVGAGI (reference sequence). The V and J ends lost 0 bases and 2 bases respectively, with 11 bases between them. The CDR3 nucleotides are TGTGCCAGCAGTTACTCGAGGGGATTCGCCTACGAGCAGTACGTC. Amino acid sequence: CASSYSRGFAYEQYV.

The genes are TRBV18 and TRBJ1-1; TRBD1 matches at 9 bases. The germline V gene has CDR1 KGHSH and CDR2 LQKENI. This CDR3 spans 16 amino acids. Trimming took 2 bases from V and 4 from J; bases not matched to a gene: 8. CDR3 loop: CASSPRTGVGSTEAFF. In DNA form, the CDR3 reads TGTGCCAGCTCACCAAGGACAGGGGTGGGTAGCACTGAAGCTTTCTTT.

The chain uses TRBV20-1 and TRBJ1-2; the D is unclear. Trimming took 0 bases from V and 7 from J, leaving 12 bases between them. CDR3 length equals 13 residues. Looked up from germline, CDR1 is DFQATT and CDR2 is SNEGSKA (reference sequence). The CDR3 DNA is TGCAGTGCTAGAGATTTGGGGATAAGTGGCTACACCTTC. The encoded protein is CSARDLGISGYTF.

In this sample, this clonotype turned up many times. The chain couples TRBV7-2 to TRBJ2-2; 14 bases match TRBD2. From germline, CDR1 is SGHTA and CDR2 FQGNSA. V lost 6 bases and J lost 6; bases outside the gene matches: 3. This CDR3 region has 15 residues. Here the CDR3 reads CASRTSGGAAGELFF. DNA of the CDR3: TGTGCCAGCAGGACTAGCGGGGGGGCCGCCGGGGAGCTGTTTTTT.